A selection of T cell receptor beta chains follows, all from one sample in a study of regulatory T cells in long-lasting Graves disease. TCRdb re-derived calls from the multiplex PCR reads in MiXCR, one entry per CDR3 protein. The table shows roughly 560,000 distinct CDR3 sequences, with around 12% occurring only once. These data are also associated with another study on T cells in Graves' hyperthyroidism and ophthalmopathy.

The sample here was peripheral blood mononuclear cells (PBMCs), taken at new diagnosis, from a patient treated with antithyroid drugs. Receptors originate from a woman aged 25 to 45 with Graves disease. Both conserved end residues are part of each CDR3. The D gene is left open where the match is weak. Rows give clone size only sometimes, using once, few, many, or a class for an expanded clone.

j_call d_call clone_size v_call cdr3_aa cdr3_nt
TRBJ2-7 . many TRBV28 CASSFPLGLEQYF TGTGCCAGCAGTTTTCCTCTTGGGCTAGAGCAGTACTTC
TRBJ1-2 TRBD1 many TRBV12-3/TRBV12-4 CASSSGGRGYTF TGTGCCAGCAGTTCAGGGGGCCGGGGCTACACCTTC
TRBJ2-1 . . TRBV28 CASKTPAGNYNEQFF TGTGCCAGCAAGACCCCCGCGGGGAACTACAATGAGCAGTTCTTC
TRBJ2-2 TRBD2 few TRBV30 CAWTPLAGGAGELFF TGTGCCTGGACCCCTCTAGCGGGAGGGGCCGGGGAGCTGTTTTTT
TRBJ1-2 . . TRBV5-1 CASSADGGGAWRGYTF TGCGCCAGCAGCGCCGATGGGGGGGGCGCCTGGAGGGGCTACACCTTC
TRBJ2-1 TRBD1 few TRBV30 CAHAGTGGSEQFF TGTGCCCACGCCGGGACAGGGGGCAGTGAGCAGTTCTTC
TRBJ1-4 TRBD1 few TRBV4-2 CASSRPGTGQEKLFF TGTGCCAGCAGCCGCCCCGGGACAGGGCAAGAAAAACTGTTTTTT
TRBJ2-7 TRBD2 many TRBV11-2 CASSGLAGSDEQYF TGTGCCAGCAGCGGACTAGCGGGATCGGACGAGCAGTACTTC
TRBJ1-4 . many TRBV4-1 CASSPATRMEKLFF TGTGCCAGCAGCCCCGCTACCCGGATGGAAAAACTGTTTTTT
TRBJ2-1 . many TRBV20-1 CSADLISNEQFF TGCAGTGCGGACCTTATCAGTAATGAGCAGTTCTTC
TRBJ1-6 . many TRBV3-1 CASSQGNSPLHF TGTGCCAGCAGCCAAGGGAATTCACCCCTCCACTTT
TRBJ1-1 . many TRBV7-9 CASSLIGADTEAFF TGTGCCAGCAGCTTAATAGGGGCGGACACTGAAGCTTTCTTT
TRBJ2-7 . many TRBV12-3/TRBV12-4 CASSLLAEQYF TGTGCCAGCAGTCTTCTAGCCGAGCAGTACTTC
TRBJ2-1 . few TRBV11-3 CASSPRRAVYNEQFF TGTGCCAGCAGCCCGCGGAGGGCCGTTTACAATGAGCAGTTCTTC
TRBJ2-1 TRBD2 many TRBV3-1 CASSQDGSVAGVNEQFF TGTGCCAGCAGCCAAGATGGGTCGGTAGCGGGAGTAAACGAGCAGTTCTTC
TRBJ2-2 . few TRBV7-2 CASSQGRQVTGELFF TGTGCCAGCAGCCAAGGGAGGCAGGTCACCGGGGAGCTGTTTTTT
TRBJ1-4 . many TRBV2 CAIRGLNEKLFF TGTGCCATCAGGGGCCTTAATGAAAAACTGTTTTTT
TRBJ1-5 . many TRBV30 CAWSVGDSNQPQHF TGTGCCTGGAGTGTAGGGGATAGCAATCAGCCCCAGCATTTT
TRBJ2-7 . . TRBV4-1 CASSQDLSGLYEQYF TGCGCCAGCAGCCAAGATCTATCAGGGCTCTACGAGCAGTACTTC
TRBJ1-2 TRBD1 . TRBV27 CASSLSPKLPAWGRTGGVYGYTF TGTGCCAGCAGTTTATCGCCCAAACTACCTGCTTGGGGGCGGACAGGGGGCGTCTATGGCTACACCTTC
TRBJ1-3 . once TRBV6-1 CASRDSRSGNTIYF TGTGCCAGCAGGGACAGCCGCTCTGGAAACACCATATATTTT
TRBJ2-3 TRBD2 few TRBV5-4 CASSFGREDGPDTQYF TGTGCCAGCAGCTTTGGGCGGGAGGATGGCCCAGATACGCAGTATTTT
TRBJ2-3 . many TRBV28 CASSSPDTQYF TGTGCCAGCAGTTCCCCAGATACGCAGTATTTT
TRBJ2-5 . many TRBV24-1 CATSDPGTPGETQYF TGTGCCACCAGTGATCCGGGGACTCCGGGGGAGACCCAGTACTTC
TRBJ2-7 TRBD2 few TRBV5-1 CASSRDVGLAGGLTTYEQYF TGCGCCAGCAGCCGGGACGTAGGACTAGCGGGAGGTCTTACAACCTACGAGCAGTACTTC
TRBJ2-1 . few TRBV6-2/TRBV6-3 CASSPQLENEQFF TGTGCCAGCAGTCCCCAGTTGGAGAATGAGCAGTTCTTC
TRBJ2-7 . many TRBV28 CASSPTSSRDYEQYF TGTGCCAGCAGTCCGACATCCAGCCGGGACTACGAGCAGTACTTC
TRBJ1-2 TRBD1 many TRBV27 CASSSQGTIYGYTF TGTGCCAGCAGTTCACAGGGGACCATCTATGGCTACACCTTC
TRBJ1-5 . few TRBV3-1 CASSQGGRGGNQPQHF TGTGCCAGCAGCCAAGGGGGCAGAGGAGGAAATCAGCCCCAGCATTTT
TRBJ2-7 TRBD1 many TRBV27 CASRQQQGAAYEQYF TGTGCCAGCAGGCAACAACAGGGGGCAGCCTACGAGCAGTACTTC
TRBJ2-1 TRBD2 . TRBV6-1 CASSSLGAGVHNEQFF TGTGCCAGCAGCAGCCTTGGAGCGGGAGTTCACAATGAGCAGTTCTTC
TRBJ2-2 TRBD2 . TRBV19 CASSLTGGRGGELFF TGTGCCAGTAGTTTGACGGGAGGACGGGGCGGGGAGCTGTTTTTT
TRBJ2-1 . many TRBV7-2 CASLVNALTYNEQFF TGTGCCAGCTTAGTGAATGCGCTAACCTACAATGAGCAGTTCTTC
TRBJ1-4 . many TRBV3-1 CASSRKRGGREKLFF TGTGCCAGCAGTCGGAAACGGGGGGGACGCGAAAAACTGTTTTTT
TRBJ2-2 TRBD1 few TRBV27 CASSLSSQGFTGELFF TGTGCCAGCAGTTTATCCTCACAGGGGTTCACCGGGGAGCTGTTTTTT
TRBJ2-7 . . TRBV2 CASSVAPSYEQYF TGTGCCAGCAGTGTCGCGCCCTCCTACGAGCAGTACTTC
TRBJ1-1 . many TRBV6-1 CASSRTALWTEAFF TGTGCCAGCAGTCGGACAGCCCTATGGACTGAAGCTTTCTTT
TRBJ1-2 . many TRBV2 CASSGWRWAADGYTF TGTGCCAGCAGTGGATGGAGGTGGGCGGCCGATGGCTACACCTTC
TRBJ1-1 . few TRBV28 CASSFRLLYFF TGTGCCAGCAGTTTCCGGCTCTTATACTTCTTT
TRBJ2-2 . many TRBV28 CASESASRRGTGELFF TGTGCCAGCGAATCCGCCTCTCGGCGCGGCACCGGGGAGCTGTTTTTT
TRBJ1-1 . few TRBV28 CASSLRQAGTEASF TGTGCCAGCAGTTTGAGGCAGGCCGGCACTGAAGCTTCCTTT
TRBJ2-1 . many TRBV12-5 CASGLRVAGRDEQFF TGTGCTAGTGGTTTGAGAGTGGCGGGGCGGGATGAGCAGTTCTTC
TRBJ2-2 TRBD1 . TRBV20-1 CSVPARGWTNTGELFF TGCAGTGTCCCGGCCAGGGGGTGGACGAACACCGGGGAGCTGTTTTTT
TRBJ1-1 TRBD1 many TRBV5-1 CASTRPDRGNTEAFF TGCGCCAGCACTAGACCTGACAGGGGGAACACTGAAGCTTTCTTT
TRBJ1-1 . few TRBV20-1 CSARGWDTEAFF TGCAGTGCTAGGGGGTGGGACACTGAAGCTTTCTTT
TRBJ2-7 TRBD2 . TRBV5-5 CASSHRPGGTYEQYF TGTGCCAGCAGCCATAGGCCGGGGGGGACCTACGAGCAGTACTTC
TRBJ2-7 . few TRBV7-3 CASSLERDPSYEQYF TGTGCCAGCAGCTTAGAGCGAGACCCCAGCTACGAGCAGTACTTC
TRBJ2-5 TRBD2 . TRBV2 CASSEYGAGMRETQYF TGTGCCAGCAGTGAATACGGAGCGGGGATGCGGGAGACCCAGTACTTC
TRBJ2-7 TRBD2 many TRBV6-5 CASSYNLAGFAYEQYF TGTGCCAGCAGTTACAACTTAGCGGGCTTTGCCTACGAGCAGTACTTC